This TCR beta chain was identified during a study of blood T cells in healthy people across ages. This clonotype was found many times. For the second PCR, which ran for about 6 to 11 cycles, a sample-barcoded 5' primer and a J-beta primer mix were used. Each CDR3 protein gets one entry after TCRdb re-called the 5' RACE reads with MiXCR. The sample lists 650,000 to 1,000,000 distinct CDR3 sequences; around 36% were seen once. The ends were cut back, 4 bases at V and 11 bases at J, with 24 bases in the middle. The CDR3 runs 15 residues. Germline V gene sequence: CDR1 SGHRS, CDR2 YFSETQ. This clonotype was obtained from a man aged 18 to 30 in good health. The sample taken for sequencing was blood. The chain uses TRBV5-1 and TRBJ2-5; D is undetermined. The CDR3 loop is CASSPGDSRPPQQYF. DNA for the CDR3: TGCGCCAGCAGCCCTGGGGATAGTCGGCCCCCCCAGCAGTACTTC.